This is a list of T cell receptor beta chains from one sample in a study of blood T cell repertoires in COVID-19. Sequenced by immunoSEQ multiplex PCR; TCRdb stores in-frame clones only, minus some. This table holds 130,000 or so clones, approximately 83% found once. What was sequenced was PBMCs or T cells enriched from blood (not recorded which). The source of these receptors is a man aged 50-59 years who had recovered from COVID-19. Each CDR3 is given with its conserved first and last residue. A D gene is named only where the DNA matches it firmly. Clone size is shown for a subset of rows, as once, few, many or a class of expanded clone.

TGTGCCAGCTCACACAACGTCCCCGGGACAGATAACACCGGGGAGCTGTTTTTT	CASSHNVPGTDNTGELFF	TRBD1	TRBV18	TRBJ2-2	.
TGCGCCAGCAGCGGCGGACAGGGAGGCACTGAAGCTTTCTTT	CASSGGQGGTEAFF	TRBD1	TRBV5-1	TRBJ1-1	.
TGTGCCAGCAGCCCTCCGGCGGGGAGCAATCAGCCCCAGCATTTT	CASSPPAGSNQPQHF	.	TRBV28	TRBJ1-5	.
TGTGCCAGCAGCCTGTTAGGCGATTTGACTATGGTCTTTCTTGGCTACACCTTC	CASSLLGDLTMVFLGYTF	.	TRBV5-6	TRBJ1-2	.
TGTGCCAGCAGCCACGCAACAGGGGAGGTCTACGAGCAGTACTTC	CASSHATGEVYEQYF	.	TRBV9	TRBJ2-7	.
TGTGCCAGCAGTTTGGCAGGCCCGAATGAAAAACTGTTTTTT	CASSLAGPNEKLFF	.	TRBV6-5	TRBJ1-4	.
TGCAGCGTCTACAGGGGCCCTGCCTATGGCTACACCTTC	CSVYRGPAYGYTF	TRBD1	TRBV29-1	TRBJ1-2	once
TGTGCCAGCAGCTCCCTGCAGGGTAAGGGCAATCAGCCCCAGCATTTT	CASSSLQGKGNQPQHF	.	TRBV7-8	TRBJ1-5	.
TGTGCCAGCAGTCCCCACCCACAGGGGGCGGGTGAAAAACTGTTTTTT	CASSPHPQGAGEKLFF	TRBD1	TRBV28	TRBJ1-4	.
TGTGCCATCAGTGAGAGGACAGGGGTGATTAGCTCTGGAAACACCATATATTTT	CAISERTGVISSGNTIYF	TRBD1	TRBV10-3	TRBJ1-3	.
TGTGCCAGCAGCGTAGGACTAGCGGAGTCCTACGAGCAGTACTTC	CASSVGLAESYEQYF	TRBD2	TRBV9	TRBJ2-7	.
TGTGCCAGCATCTACTCCGGGACAGGGTCTCCCGAGCAGTACTTC	CASIYSGTGSPEQYF	TRBD1	TRBV28	TRBJ2-7	once
TGTGCCAGCAGTTTAGGCTCAACAGATACGCAGTATTTT	CASSLGSTDTQYF	.	TRBV28	TRBJ2-3	.
TGTGCCAGCAGCCGCGGGGGGGCGGTTGCGGAGACCCAGTACTTC	CASSRGGAVAETQYF	TRBD2	TRBV7-3	TRBJ2-5	.
TGTGCCACCGCTCCTCCCTCGGGCTATGGCTACACCTTC	CATAPPSGYGYTF	.	TRBV3-1/TRBV3-2	TRBJ1-2	.
TGTGCTAGTGGTTCACGTCAAATGGACACGGAGAGCAATCAGCCCCAGCATTTT	CASGSRQMDTESNQPQHF	.	TRBV12-5	TRBJ1-5	.
TGTGCCAGCAGTACTTTGACAGCAGCATACACTGAAGCTTTCTTT	CASSTLTAAYTEAFF	.	TRBV6-5	TRBJ1-1	.
TGTGCCAGCAGCGCGGCGGGTGGACGGCGGGCAGATACGCAGTATTTT	CASSAAGGRRADTQYF	.	TRBV9	TRBJ2-3	.
TGCGCCAGCAGCGTTCAGGGGGCCGGAAACACCATATATTTT	CASSVQGAGNTIYF	TRBD1	TRBV5-1	TRBJ1-3	.
TGTGCCAGCAGGGACCGGGACAGGGGAGGAGGCTACACCTTC	CASRDRDRGGGYTF	TRBD1	TRBV6-5	TRBJ1-2	.
TGTGCCATCAGTGAGGTTCCGGGACAGGGGTTCGGCGGGGAGCTGTTTTTT	CAISEVPGQGFGGELFF	TRBD1	TRBV10-3	TRBJ2-2	.
TGCGCCAGCAGCTTCGAAAGCGGGGGGCCCTACAATGAGCAGTTCTTC	CASSFESGGPYNEQFF	TRBD2	TRBV5-1	TRBJ2-1	.
TGTGCCAGCAGCTCAACAGGTTTTGGCTACACCTTC	CASSSTGFGYTF	.	TRBV5-4	TRBJ1-2	few
TGTGCCAGCAGTGCTACAGGGGCCTATGGCTACACCTTC	CASSATGAYGYTF	TRBD1	TRBV3-1/TRBV3-2	TRBJ1-2	.
TGTGCCAGCAGTTATCTCCCACAGGGGATGACAACTAATGAAAAACTGTTTTTT	CASSYLPQGMTTNEKLFF	TRBD1	TRBV6-2/TRBV6-3	TRBJ1-4	.
TGTGCCAGCAGTTACATACTAGCGGGGGGGGTCAATGAGCAGTTCTTC	CASSYILAGGVNEQFF	TRBD2	TRBV6-2/TRBV6-3	TRBJ2-1	.
TGCGCCAGCAGCAAACAGGGACGTGGCTACACCTTC	CASSKQGRGYTF	.	TRBV5-1	TRBJ1-2	.
TGTGCCAGCAGCGTAGGGGTGGGGAGAAGCATGAACACTGAAGCTTTCTTT	CASSVGVGRSMNTEAFF	.	TRBV9	TRBJ1-1	few